This T cell receptor beta chain originates from a study of T cell responses to AZD1222 COVID-19 vaccine. The germline V and J ends were trimmed by 1 base and 4 bases, with 10 bases remaining between them. Per the germline V gene, CDR1 is MGHDK and CDR2 is SYGVNS. This CDR3 comprises 14 residues. Clones were sequenced by immunoSEQ multiplex PCR, and TCRdb holds only the in-frame ones, with some missing. The sample yields 110,000 to 150,000 clones, around 90% seen once. The sequencing here drew on peripheral blood, taken on day 0 of AZD1222 vaccination. The source of this sequence is an adult in good health. The J gene is TRBJ1-2, the V gene TRBV25-1; D is uncertain. Here the CDR3 reads CASSELVSSYGYTF. The CDR3 DNA sequence: TGTGCCAGCAGTGAATTAGTTAGTAGCTATGGCTACACCTTC.